Below, 18 T cell receptor beta chains from the same sample are listed, as sequenced in a study of cytomegalovirus exposure and HLA in healthy donors. The PCR used 60 Vbeta and 13 Jbeta primers. Sequencing used immunoSEQ multiplex PCR; TCRdb keeps in-frame clones, though not all of them. In the table there are roughly 140,000 clones, about 70% of which are singletons. The sample was PBMCs. The source is a woman between 40 and 50 years old in good health and CMV-seronegative.

J is TRBJ2-5 and V is TRBV5-1; no firm D call. With the DNA end fitting TRBJ2-7 better, the J assignment may be wrong. The germline V gene has CDR1 SGHRS and CDR2 YFSETQ. The CDR3 is 12 residues long. CDR3 in DNA: TGCGCCAGCAGCTTGGACGTTTACGAGCAGTACTTC. Translating it yields CASSLDVYEQYF.

The CDR3 DNA reads TGTGCCATCAGTCTCCCACGGGAGCGGGAGGGACACAATGAGCAGTTCTTC. Translation: CAISLPREREGHNEQFF. The V and J genes are TRBV10-3 and TRBJ2-1; 10 bases fit TRBD2. CDR1 and CDR2 from the germline V gene are ENHRY and SYGVKD. V was pared by 5 bases and J by 5 bases, with 12 bases of the junction left unmatched. CDR3 length equals 17 residues.

This clone was counted only a few times. J is TRBJ1-2 and V is TRBV13, with a weak D call TRBD1 (6 bases). CDR1 and CDR2 (germline): PRHDT, FYEKMQ (reference sequence). The CDR3 has 15 amino acids. The V gene lost 5 bases and the J gene lost 5 bases, with 18 bases spanning the gap. Here the CDR3 DNA reads TGTGCCAGCAGCGGTTACAGGGAGAGTCGTTATGGCTACACCTTC. Translating gives CASSGYRESRYGYTF. Variable domain in full (rest from reference TRBV13 and TRBJ1-2): AAGVIQSPRHLIKEKRETATLKCYPIPRHDTVYWYQQGPGQDPQFLISFYEKMQSDKGSIPDRFSAQQFSDYHSELNMSSLELGDSALYFCASSGYRESRYGYTFGSGTRLTVV.

The V call is TRBV19, the J call TRBJ2-7, with 7 nucleotides matching TRBD2. This CDR3 region has 15 residues. Germline loops: CDR1 LNHDA, CDR2 SQIVND (reference sequence). The J segment lost 4 bases and the V segment lost 1 base, leaving 7 bases of the junction unmatched. CDR3 loop: CASSIAGGVVYEQYF. CDR3 bases: TGTGCCAGTAGTATAGCGGGGGGAGTAGTTTACGAGCAGTACTTC.

The V and J genes are TRBV4-2 and TRBJ2-2, with TRBD2 matching over 8 bases. The V segment lost 0 bases and the J segment 1 base; nucleotides outside the gene matches: 7. CDR1 is LGHNA, CDR2 YNFKEQ, per germline. CDR3 length equals 18 residues. The CDR3 loop is CASSQEGLGLENTGELFF. The CDR3, as DNA: TGTGCCAGCAGCCAAGAGGGGTTGGGACTAGAGAACACCGGGGAGCTGTTTTTT.

This clone came up a few times. The V call is TRBV6-1, the J call TRBJ2-1; D call uncertain. The CDR3 length is 16 residues. Germline V gene data show CDR1 as MNHNS and CDR2 as SASEGT. With 3 bases removed from V and 4 bases from J, the gap between germline ends came to 16 bases. CDR3 coding DNA: TGTGCCAGCAGTGATTTCCTCCCAGGAAATTACAATGAGCAGTTCTTC. This sequence encodes CASSDFLPGNYNEQFF.

V and J are TRBV23-1 and TRBJ1-1, with D uncertain. TRBV23-1 is reported as an ORF; its role is uncertain. The CDR3 is 13 residues long. Trimming removed 2 bases from V and 1 base from J, with 5 bases in between. CDR3 sequence: CASSQGRNTEAFF. DNA for the CDR3: TGCGCCAGCAGTCAAGGGAGGAACACTGAAGCTTTCTTT.

There are a few counts of this clone. The V gene is TRBV6-5, the J gene TRBJ1-3; D perhaps matches TRBD1 (5 bases). Trimming pared 6 bases from V and 1 base from J, leaving 13 bases between. The CDR3 runs to 15 residues. Germline-derived CDR1 and CDR2 are MNHEY and SVGAGI. This chain's CDR3 is CASRNGGGSGNTIYF. CDR3 bases: TGTGCCAGCAGAAACGGGGGAGGATCTGGAAACACCATATATTTT.

This sequence joins TRBV29-1 and TRBJ2-3; D is uncertain. The CDR3 consists of 13 residues. The germline CDR1 and CDR2 sequences are SQVTM and ANQGSEA. Trimming removed 3 bases at V and 0 bases at J, with 7 bases between. CDR3 bases: TGCAGCGTTGATTATCAGAGCACAGATACGCAGTATTTT. Translated, it gives CSVDYQSTDTQYF.

The chain recombines TRBV27 with TRBJ2-5; 7 nucleotides match TRBD2. Judging by the DNA end, TRBJ2-7 fits better; the J call may be wrong. CDR3 length: 14 residues. The germline gives CDR1 MNHEY, CDR2 SMNVEV (reference sequence). CDR3 sequence reads: CASSLGAGTYEQYF. The CDR3, as DNA: TGTGCCAGCAGTTTAGGAGCGGGGACCTACGAGCAGTACTTC.

The rearrangement uses TRBV7-9 and TRBJ1-2, with a possible D match to TRBD1 (5 bases). CDR3 size: 15 residues. Germline CDR1 reads SEHNR; CDR2 reads FQNEAQ (reference sequence). Between the trimmed V and J ends, which lost 7 bases and 8 bases, there was a span of 23 bases. CDR3 DNA sequence: TGTGCCAGCACGCCCGGTGGGGGGGGATTCGGCGGCTACACCTTC. This gives the protein CASTPGGGGFGGYTF.

This chain connects TRBV5-1 to TRBJ1-1, with TRBD1 as a possible D gene (6 bases). This CDR3 has 13 residues. V lost 4 bases, J lost 4 bases, and 11 bases lay in between. CDR1 SGHRS and CDR2 YFSETQ come from the germline V gene. The CDR3 DNA reads TGCGCCAGCAGCCCTACAGGGCCCACTGAAGCTTTCTTT. Translation: CASSPTGPTEAFF. Full variable domain (rest looked up from reference TRBV5-1 and TRBJ1-1): KAGVTQTPRYLIKTRGQQVTLSCSPISGHRSVSWYQQTPGQGLQFLFEYFSETQRNKGNFPGRFSGRQFSNSRSEMNVSTLELGDSALYLCASSPTGPTEAFFGQGTRLTVV.

The chain couples TRBV5-1 to TRBJ2-5, with 11 bases identical to TRBD2. The V and J ends lost 0 bases and 4 bases, in that order; junction bases with no gene match: 2. This CDR3 spans 15 amino acids. The V gene's germline CDR1 is SGHRS and CDR2 YFSETQ. In DNA, the CDR3 is TGCGCCAGCAGCTTGGCCGGGACTAGCGGAGAGACCCAGTACTTC. This codes for CASSLAGTSGETQYF.

J is TRBJ2-1 and V is TRBV6-1; no firm D call. This CDR3 region has 15 residues. V was clipped by 0 bases and J by 8 bases, with 14 bases between them. The V gene's germline CDR1 is MNHNS and CDR2 SASEGT. Here the CDR3 DNA reads TGTGCCAGCAGTGAAGCCCTAGGTCTGGTCTATGAGCAGTTCTTC. It yields the protein CASSEALGLVYEQFF.

Only a few counts were recorded for this clone. The chain has TRBV5-4 and TRBJ1-4; 7 bases match TRBD1. CDR1 is SGHNT and CDR2 is YYREEE in the germline V gene (reference sequence). The CDR3 loop spans 14 amino acids. The V and J ends lost 3 bases and 8 bases, in that order; junction bases with no gene match: 7. CDR3 bases: TGTGCCAGCAGCTCGACAGGGAATGGAGAAAAACTGTTTTTT. This sequence encodes CASSSTGNGEKLFF.

The chain employs TRBV11-2 and TRBJ2-4; tentative D call: TRBD1 (6 bases). The CDR3 loop spans 18 amino acids. CDR1 is SGHAT, CDR2 FQNNGV, per germline. Trimming left V 1 base short and J 0 bases short, with 16 bases between. CDR3 loop: CASSLGPGQPLAKNIQYF. CDR3 nucleotides: TGTGCCAGCAGCTTAGGTCCTGGACAGCCACTAGCCAAAAACATTCAGTACTTC.

V is TRBV7-9 and J is TRBJ2-7; 7 bases align to TRBD2. The CDR3 contains 15 residues. V lost 0 bases to trimming and J lost 7 bases; unmatched junction nucleotides: 9. Germline loops: CDR1 SEHNR, CDR2 FQNEAQ (reference sequence). CDR3 nucleotide sequence: TGTGCCAGCAGCTTAGCGGGGACCGGCGGGGGTGAGCAGTACTTC. Translating it yields CASSLAGTGGGEQYF.

This rearrangement joins TRBV6-5 to TRBJ1-1; the D gene is possibly TRBD1 (6 bases). The germline V and J ends were trimmed by 7 bases and 1 base, with 13 bases remaining between them. There are 14 residues in the CDR3. Germline V gene data show CDR1 as MNHEY and CDR2 as SVGAGI. CDR3 protein: CASTTGYRNTEAFF. Written as DNA, the CDR3 is TGTGCCAGCACCACAGGGTATCGGAACACTGAAGCTTTCTTT.